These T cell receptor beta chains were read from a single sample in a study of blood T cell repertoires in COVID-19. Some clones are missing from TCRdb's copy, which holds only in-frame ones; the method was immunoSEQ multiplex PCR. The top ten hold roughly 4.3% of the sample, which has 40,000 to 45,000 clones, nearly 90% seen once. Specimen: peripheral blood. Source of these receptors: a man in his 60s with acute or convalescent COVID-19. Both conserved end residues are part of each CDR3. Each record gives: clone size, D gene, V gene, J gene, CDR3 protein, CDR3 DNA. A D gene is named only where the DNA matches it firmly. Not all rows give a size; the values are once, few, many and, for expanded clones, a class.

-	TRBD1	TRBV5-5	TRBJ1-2	CASSLQGNNYGYTF	TGTGCCAGCAGCTTACAGGGGAACAACTATGGCTACACCTTC
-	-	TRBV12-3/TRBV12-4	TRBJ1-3	CASSAPGSDTIYF	TGTGCCAGCAGTGCCCCAGGGTCAGACACCATATATTTT
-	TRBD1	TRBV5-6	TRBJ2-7	CASSDDRGFEQYF	TGTGCCAGCAGCGACGACAGGGGGTTCGAGCAGTACTTC
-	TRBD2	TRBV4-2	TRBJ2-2	CASSQDIAGGPIGAGELFF	TGTGCCAGCAGCCAAGATATAGCGGGGGGCCCCATCGGGGCCGGGGAGCTGTTTTTT
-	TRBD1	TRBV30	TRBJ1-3	CARTSGGQGTIYF	TGTGCCAGAACTTCAGGGGGGCAGGGCACCATATATTTT
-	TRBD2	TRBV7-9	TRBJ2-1	CASSPRLAGDFYNEQFF	TGTGCCAGCAGCCCGCGACTAGCGGGGGACTTCTACAATGAGCAGTTCTTC
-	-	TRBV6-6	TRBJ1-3	CATAPPGVGNTIYF	TGTGCCACCGCCCCCCCCGGGGTCGGAAACACCATATATTTT
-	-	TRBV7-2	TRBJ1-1	CASSLRARDTEAFF	TGTGCCAGCAGCTTAAGAGCGAGGGACACTGAAGCTTTCTTT
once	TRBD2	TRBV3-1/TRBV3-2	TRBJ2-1	CASSQPPGLAGGEQFF	TGTGCCAGCAGCCAACCTCCGGGACTAGCGGGGGGTGAGCAGTTCTTC
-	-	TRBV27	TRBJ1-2	CASSLQGGYGYTF	TGTGCCAGCAGTTTACAGGGAGGCTATGGCTACACCTTC
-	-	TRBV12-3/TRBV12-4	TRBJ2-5	CASSPGNVQYF	TGTGCCAGCAGCCCGGGGAACGTCCAGTACTTC
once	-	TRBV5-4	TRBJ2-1	CASIRRVSNNEQFF	TGTGCCAGCATCCGGCGGGTGAGTAACAATGAGCAGTTCTTC
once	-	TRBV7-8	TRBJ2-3	CASSLGLTSTDTQYF	TGTGCCAGCAGCCTCGGACTTACTAGCACAGATACGCAGTATTTT
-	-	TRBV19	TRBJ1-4	CASSIAGAGNEKLFF	TGTGCCAGTAGTATAGCCGGGGCGGGAAATGAAAAACTGTTTTTT
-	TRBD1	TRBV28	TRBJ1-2	CASSFDRGYGYTF	TGTGCCAGCAGTTTCGACAGGGGATATGGCTACACCTTC
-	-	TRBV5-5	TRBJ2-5	CASSLILMETQYF	TGTGCCAGCAGCTTGATCTTAATGGAGACCCAGTACTTC
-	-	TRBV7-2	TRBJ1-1	CASSLERATNTEAFF	TGTGCCAGCAGCTTAGAGCGGGCTACGAACACTGAAGCTTTCTTT
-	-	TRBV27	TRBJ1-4	CASSRQRNEKLFF	TGTGCCAGCAGTCGTCAGCGTAATGAAAAACTGTTTTTT
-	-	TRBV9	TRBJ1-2	CASSASGGYTF	TGTGCCAGCAGCGCGAGTGGTGGCTACACCTTC
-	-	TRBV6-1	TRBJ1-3	CASSELRAGGFRNTIYF	TGTGCCAGCAGTGAATTGCGTGCCGGGGGGTTCAGAAACACCATATATTTT